The 11 T cell receptor beta chains below were found in one sample sequenced in a study of PD-1 blockade in classical Hodgkin lymphoma. Each patient experienced a relapse that followed autologous stem cell transplantation, and brentuximab vedotin exposure varied. The assay was immunoSEQ multiplex PCR, and TCRdb's table has in-frame clones only and misses some. Of over 50,000 clones detected, over 60% appear once; the ten largest clones hold about 15%. The sequencing here drew on peripheral blood mononuclear cells (PBMCs), taken before the second cycle of nivolumab. The receptor source for this set is a human donor with classical Hodgkin lymphoma.

The chain combines TRBV29-1 with TRBJ2-2; D possibly uses TRBD1 or TRBD2 (5 bases each). Trimming left V 5 bases short and J 2 bases short, with 15 bases between. The CDR3 consists of 15 residues. Germline CDR1 is SQVTM and CDR2 is ANQGSEA. The CDR3 region has the DNA TGCAGCGTTTTCGTAACGGGACCTAACACCGGGGAGCTGTTTTTT. Protein product: CSVFVTGPNTGELFF.

J is TRBJ2-1 and V is TRBV7-2, with D tentatively TRBD2 (5 bases). Trimming pared 2 bases from V and 4 bases from J, leaving 12 bases between. Germline CDR1 and CDR2: SGHTA and FQGNSA. The CDR3 runs to 15 residues. The DNA of the CDR3 is TGTGCCAGCAGCTTACATAATGCGGGTTACAATGAGCAGTTCTTC. It codes for CASSLHNAGYNEQFF.

This rearrangement joins TRBV6-1 to TRBJ1-1; D is unclear. V lost 1 base and J lost 1, with 10 bases in between. Per germline, CDR1 MNHNS and CDR2 SASEGT. The CDR3 contains 15 residues. CDR3 region: CASSEDFSGNTEAFF. The CDR3 nucleotides read TGTGCCAGCAGTGAAGACTTTTCCGGGAACACTGAAGCTTTCTTT.

In its sample, this clone was seen once. The CDR3 nucleotides are TGTGCCAGCAGCTTAGGGCTCTGGGCCGGGGAGCTGTTTTTT. This gives the protein CASSLGLWAGELFF. V usage is TRBV7-9 and J usage is TRBJ2-2; no reliable D call. The V and J ends lost 1 base and 6 bases respectively, with 9 bases between them. Germline CDR1 is SEHNR and CDR2 is FQNEAQ (reference sequence). CDR3 size: 14 residues.

The chain employs TRBV11-2 and TRBJ1-4, with D unclear. The length of the CDR3 is 13 residues. With 1 base removed from V and 4 bases from J, the gap between germline ends came to 4 bases. Looked up from germline, CDR1 is SGHAT and CDR2 is FQNNGV. CDR3 protein: CASSLVRNEKLFF. For the CDR3, the DNA is TGTGCCAGCAGCTTAGTGCGTAATGAAAAACTGTTTTTT.

The J gene is TRBJ2-7, the V gene TRBV28, with D possibly matching TRBD1 (6 bases). Trimming pared 6 bases from V and 2 bases from J, leaving 14 bases between. The CDR3 contains 14 residues. Germline V lookup: CDR1 MDHEN, CDR2 SYDVKM. CDR3 amino acids: CASRNTGSAYEQYF. CDR3 nucleotide sequence: TGTGCCAGCAGGAACACAGGGTCGGCCTACGAGCAGTACTTC.

The chain combines TRBV6-5 with TRBJ2-7, with unresolved D. This CDR3 region has 15 residues. V gave up 0 bases and J gave up 2 bases, with 11 bases separating them. CDR1 and CDR2 from the germline V gene are MNHEY and SVGAGI. In DNA, the CDR3 is TGTGCCAGCAGTTACTCTGGCGGTTGGGCCTACGAGCAGTACTTC. Residues: CASSYSGGWAYEQYF.

The chain joins TRBV19 to TRBJ1-2; 12 bases are a match to TRBD1. Germline loops: CDR1 LNHDA, CDR2 SQIVND (reference sequence). The CDR3 is 16 amino acids. With V trimmed by 4 bases and J by 8 bases, 11 bases remained unmatched. CDR3 sequence reads: CASSTYSGTGGFGYTF. The DNA of the CDR3 is TGTGCCAGTAGTACCTATTCCGGGACAGGGGGCTTCGGCTACACCTTC.

The chain links TRBV28 to TRBJ2-3; 10 positions agree with TRBD2. Germline V CDR1 and CDR2: MDHEN, SYDVKM. The CDR3 runs 17 residues. With V trimmed by 0 bases and J by 1 base, 4 bases remained unmatched. CDR3: CASSLWRTSGRTDTQYF. CDR3 DNA: TGTGCCAGCAGTTTATGGAGGACTAGCGGACGCACAGATACGCAGTATTTT.

The chain combines TRBV5-8 with TRBJ1-2; D remains unclear. Germline CDR1 reads SGHTS; CDR2 reads YDEGEE. With 0 bases removed from V and 7 bases from J, the gap between germline ends came to 13 bases. This CDR3 has 14 amino acids. The CDR3 DNA is TGTGCCAGCAGCTTGGTAGTAATCGGGAGTGGCTACACCTTC. Translating gives CASSLVVIGSGYTF.

The gene calls are TRBV9 and TRBJ2-5, with D perhaps TRBD1 or TRBD2 (6 bases each). CDR3 size: 14 residues. The germline V and J ends were trimmed by 6 bases and 4 bases, with 16 bases remaining between them. Germline CDR1 is SGDLS and CDR2 is YYNGEE. The CDR3 DNA is TGTGCCAGCAATTTCCGAGGGGGACTAGAGACCCAGTACTTC. This translates into CASNFRGGLETQYF.